Reported below is one T cell receptor beta chain. With 1 base removed from V and 0 bases from J, the gap between germline ends came to 10 bases. CDR3 size: 17 residues. Germline-derived CDR1 and CDR2 are SGHAT and FQNNGV. The sample is drawn from a study of blood T cell repertoires in COVID-19. Clones were sequenced by immunoSEQ multiplex PCR, and TCRdb holds only the in-frame ones, with some missing. Of about 210,000 clones in the sample, roughly 85% were seen once. The rearrangement links TRBV11-2 to TRBJ1-6; no definite D call. Sequenced material: PBMCs or T cells enriched from blood (not recorded which). This receptor was identified in a woman aged 40 to 50 with acute COVID-19. The CDR3 sequence: CASSLGAGSSYNSPLHF. The DNA of the CDR3 is TGTGCCAGCAGCTTAGGTGCGGGGAGCTCCTATAATTCACCCCTCCACTTT. The complete variable domain, with remaining parts taken from reference TRBV11-2 and TRBJ1-6, reads EAGVAQSPRYKIIEKRQSVAFWCNPISGHATLYWYQQILGQGPKLLIQFQNNGVVDDSQLPKDRFSAERLKGVDSTLKIQPAKLEDSAVYLCASSLGAGSSYNSPLHFGNGTRLTVT.